This note documents a single T cell receptor beta chain sequence. This record belongs to a study of blood T cell repertoires in COVID-19. Across the whole study: Acute and convalescent COVID-19 specimens originated in the United States, Italy and Spain. Nucleic acid was either cDNA or gDNA, and it came from T cells, B-cell-depleted T cells, or PBMCs.

V lost 4 bases and J lost 5; bases outside the gene matches: 5. Germline V gives CDR1 LNHDA, CDR2 SQIVND (reference sequence). This CDR3 region has 15 residues. The protocol was immunoSEQ multiplex PCR, while the TCRdb copy is restricted to in-frame clones and leaves out a portion. The sample holds fewer than 250,000 clones, 84% seen once. Participant reports of clinical history set cohort assignment. The recovered donors of Cohort 3 showed two negative PCRs, clearance, or symptom resolution. Source material: PBMCs or T cells enriched from blood (not recorded which). The clonotype was recovered from a woman aged 40-49 years who had recovered from COVID-19. The chain is built from TRBV19 and TRBJ2-5; TRBD2 aligns across 12 bases. The CDR3 nucleotides read TGTGCCAGTAGTACCCGACTAGCGGGAGTTGAGACCCAGTACTTC. Its protein is CASSTRLAGVETQYF.